Below, 20 T cell receptor beta chains from the same sample are listed, as sequenced in a study of blood T cell repertoires in COVID-19. Assay used: immunoSEQ multiplex PCR; TCRdb lists only in-frame clones, some missing. The data show 250,000 to 300,000 clones, 70% to 90% seen once. The source material was PBMCs or T cells enriched from blood (not recorded which). These receptors originate from a woman aged 45-65 years who had been exposed to COVID-19.

The chain uses TRBV4-2 and TRBJ2-1; maybe TRBD2 (6 bases). The CDR3 runs to 14 residues. Looked up from germline, CDR1 is LGHNA and CDR2 is YNFKEQ. Trimming pared 3 bases from V and 10 bases from J, leaving 16 bases between. The CDR3 DNA reads as TGTGCCAGCAGCCAGTGGGACTCCCCTCAAGAGCAGTTCTTC. It is translated as CASSQWDSPQEQFF.

The V and J genes are TRBV7-9 and TRBJ2-7, with D perhaps matching TRBD1 (5 bases). This CDR3 has 15 residues. Germline assignment: CDR1 SEHNR and CDR2 FQNEAQ (reference sequence). Trimming removed 5 bases at V and 2 bases at J, with 16 bases between. The CDR3 sequence: CASSPPQAGTYEQYF. In nucleotides, the CDR3 is TGTGCCAGCAGCCCCCCTCAGGCAGGGACCTACGAGCAGTACTTC. The variable domain in full, with the rest retrieved from reference TRBV7-9 and TRBJ2-7, is DTGVSQNPRHKITKRGQNVTFRCDPISEHNRLYWYRQTLGQGPEFLTYFQNEAQLEKSRLLSDRFSAERPKGSFSTLEIQRTEQGDSAMYLCASSPPQAGTYEQYFGPGTRLTVT.

The rearrangement links TRBV3-1 (or the pseudogene TRBV3-2) to TRBJ2-1; D possibly corresponds to TRBD1 (6 bases). Trimming left V 8 bases short and J 8 bases short, with 16 bases between. Germline V gene data show CDR1 as LGHDT and CDR2 as YNNKEL (reference sequence). This CDR3 is built from 13 residues. CDR3 nucleotides: TGTGCCAGCTGGGACACGGATCGGCATGAGCAGTTCTTC. Translating it yields CASWDTDRHEQFF.

A few counts support this clone. The chain has TRBV19 and TRBJ2-7, with D possibly matching TRBD2 (6 bases). Trimming removed 3 bases at V and 2 bases at J, with 14 bases between. The germline V gene has CDR1 LNHDA and CDR2 SQIVND (reference sequence). The CDR3 runs 15 residues. In nucleotides, the CDR3 is TGTGCCAGTAGTATGGGGACGGGGGTAACCTACGAGCAGTACTTC. Translated, it gives CASSMGTGVTYEQYF.

The CDR3, as DNA: TGCGCCAGCAGCCAAGGACTCGAGGTTGCAGATCCTAACTATGGCTACACCTTC. Protein sequence: CASSQGLEVADPNYGYTF. The J gene is TRBJ1-2, the V gene TRBV4-3; D unresolved. Germline V lookup: CDR1 LGHNA, CDR2 YSLEER. V was trimmed by 1 base and J by 0 bases, leaving 18 bases between them. The CDR3 loop spans 18 amino acids.

The rearrangement joins TRBV6-6 to TRBJ1-5; D call uncertain. The ends were cut back, 2 bases at V and 0 bases at J, with 8 bases in the middle. CDR1 is MNHNY, CDR2 SVGAGI, per germline (reference sequence). The CDR3 extends over 15 amino acids. This CDR3 is CASSYAVNSNQPQHF. The DNA for the CDR3 is TGTGCCAGCAGTTACGCAGTTAATAGCAATCAGCCCCAGCATTTT.

The V and J genes are TRBV9 and TRBJ2-6; no reliable D call. Germline CDR1 is SGDLS and CDR2 is YYNGEE. CDR3 length: 17 residues. The V end was cut by 2 bases, the J end by 1 base, with 13 bases between. CDR3: CASSVSLFDSGANVLTF. The CDR3 nucleotides are TGTGCCAGCAGCGTTAGTCTCTTCGATTCTGGGGCCAACGTCCTGACTTTC.

This chain links TRBV7-9 with TRBJ1-3; the D is unclear. The CDR3 extends over 16 amino acids. V was shortened by 2 bases and J by 2 bases, with 13 bases between the two germline ends. Germline V gene lookup returns CDR1 SEHNR and CDR2 FQNEAQ (reference sequence). The CDR3 DNA reads as TGTGCCAGCAGCTTATCTCATCGGGGTACTGGAAACACCATATATTTT. Translating it yields CASSLSHRGTGNTIYF. The variable domain in full, completed from reference TRBV7-9 and TRBJ1-3, reads DTGVSQNPRHKITKRGQNVTFRCDPISEHNRLYWYRQTLGQGPEFLTYFQNEAQLEKSRLLSDRFSAERPKGSFSTLEIQRTEQGDSAMYLCASSLSHRGTGNTIYFGEGSWLTVV.

The chain recombines TRBV10-1 with TRBJ1-2, with 8 bases that match TRBD1. CDR3 length: 13 residues. The V segment lost 7 bases and the J segment 8 bases; nucleotides outside the gene matches: 9. The V gene's germline CDR1 is WNHNN and CDR2 SYGVQD (reference sequence). The CDR3 DNA follows: TGCGCCAGCATCGAAGGCAGGGGGCGAGGCTACACCTTC. It yields the protein CASIEGRGRGYTF.

J is TRBJ1-1 and V is TRBV7-2; a possible D gene is TRBD1 (6 bases). The CDR3 loop spans 13 amino acids. Trimming cost V 3 bases and J 4 bases, with 9 bases left between them. Germline V gene lookup returns CDR1 SGHTA and CDR2 FQGNSA. The CDR3 loop reads CASSLGGLTEAFF. CDR3 in DNA: TGTGCCAGCAGCTTGGGGGGGCTCACTGAAGCTTTCTTT.

The rearrangement links TRBV25-1 to TRBJ2-7, with 7 bases aligning to TRBD1. The V segment lost 7 bases and the J segment 5 bases; nucleotides outside the gene matches: 5. Germline-derived CDR1 and CDR2 are MGHDK and SYGVNS. CDR3 length equals 12 residues. CDR3 amino acids: CASTTGYNEQYF. CDR3 coding DNA: TGTGCCAGCACGACAGGGTACAACGAGCAGTACTTC.

This clone came up once. This chain joins TRBV14 and TRBJ2-5; D not resolved. The V and J ends lost 4 bases and 0 bases respectively, with 9 bases between them. This CDR3 comprises 14 residues. Looked up from germline, CDR1 is SGHDN and CDR2 is FVKESK. The CDR3 nucleotides read TGTGCCAGCAGCCCCAGTTGGTACCAAGAGACCCAGTACTTC. It is translated as CASSPSWYQETQYF.

This clone has only one observation. V usage is TRBV18 and J usage is TRBJ1-1, with unresolved D. The CDR3 sequence is 14 residues long. Trimming removed 3 bases at V and 4 bases at J, with 12 bases between. Germline V gene data show CDR1 as KGHSH and CDR2 as LQKENI. The CDR3 loop is CASSPRPEGTEAFF. The CDR3, as DNA: TGTGCCAGCTCACCCAGACCCGAGGGCACTGAAGCTTTCTTT.

This rearrangement joins TRBV6-5 to TRBJ1-2; D may be TRBD1 (6 bases). CDR3 length: 11 amino acids. Germline assignment: CDR1 MNHEY and CDR2 SVGAGI. V was clipped by 3 bases and J by 8 bases, with 7 bases between them. The CDR3 region is CASSYQGGYTF. Written as DNA, the CDR3 is TGTGCCAGCAGTTATCAGGGGGGCTACACCTTC.

The chain has TRBV19 and TRBJ2-1, with a weak D call TRBD2 (6 bases). Per the germline V gene, CDR1 is LNHDA and CDR2 is SQIVND (reference sequence). The CDR3 is 12 residues long. V lost 3 bases, J lost 10 bases, and 10 bases lay in between. The CDR3 protein is CASSIRSGEQFF. The CDR3 nucleotides are TGTGCCAGTAGTATTAGAAGCGGGGAGCAGTTCTTC. The full variable domain, completed using reference TRBV19 and TRBJ2-1, is DGGITQSPKYLFRKEGQNVTLSCEQNLNHDAMYWYRQDPGQGLRLIYYSQIVNDFQKGDIAEGYSVSREKKESFPLTVTSAQKNPTAFYLCASSIRSGEQFFGPGTRLTVL.

The chain carries TRBV19 and TRBJ1-2; 9 bases are a match to TRBD1. Germline CDR1 is LNHDA and CDR2 is SQIVND (reference sequence). The CDR3 covers 13 residues. With 6 bases clipped from V and 7 bases from J, the junction kept 6 bases outside the gene matches. The DNA of the CDR3 is TGTGCCAGTAGCTACAGGGGGCCTCGTGGCTACACCTTC. It yields the protein CASSYRGPRGYTF.

V gene TRBV30 combines with J gene TRBJ2-7, with 7 nucleotides matching TRBD1. Trimming at V came to 0 bases and at J to 1 base, leaving 3 bases not matched to a gene. This CDR3 has 14 amino acids. Germline loops: CDR1 GTSNPN, CDR2 SVGIG (reference sequence). CDR3 amino acids: CAWSVAGGSYEQYF. As DNA, the CDR3 is TGTGCCTGGAGTGTGGCAGGGGGATCCTACGAGCAGTACTTC.

This clone was picked up one time. V usage is TRBV2 and J usage is TRBJ1-1; 9 bases match TRBD1. V lost 2 bases, J lost 12 bases, and 7 bases stayed unmatched. The CDR3 loop spans 13 amino acids. The germline V gene has CDR1 SNHLY and CDR2 FYNNEI. The DNA for the CDR3 is TGTGCCAGCAGTGAAAACCTGGGACAGGGATCTTTCTTT. Protein: CASSENLGQGSFF.

V is TRBV12-3 or TRBV12-4 and J is TRBJ2-7; D may be TRBD2 (7 bases). The CDR3 loop spans 13 amino acids. Trimming removed 3 bases from V and 3 bases from J, with 9 bases in between. Here the CDR3 reads CASSFGGLYEQYF. The CDR3 DNA is TGTGCCAGCAGTTTCGGGGGGCTCTACGAGCAGTACTTC.

The CDR3 region has the DNA TGTGCCAGCAGCTTAGAAATGGGGGACAGGATACCCTATGGCTACACCTTC. Residues: CASSLEMGDRIPYGYTF. The chain carries TRBV11-2 and TRBJ1-2, with TRBD1 matching 8 bases. With V trimmed by 0 bases and J by 4 bases, 10 bases remained unmatched. Germline V gene data show CDR1 as SGHAT and CDR2 as FQNNGV. The CDR3 is made up of 17 amino acids.